The clone carrying this T cell receptor (beta chain) was counted between two and nine times. Its antigen is unknown. The entry originates in a study of T cell repertoires in cytomegalovirus infection. As for the study in general: Based on public TCR beta signatures, there were indications of CMV infection and of a matching HLA type.

CDR1 and CDR2 (germline): SNHLY, FYNNEI. V shed 4 bases, J shed 3 bases, and the junction held 15 bases outside the gene matches. CDR3 length: 18 amino acids. In TCRdb, the reads were re-called with MiXCR into one record per CDR3 protein. The repertoire holds over 300,000 distinct CDR3 sequences, with 15% to 20% as singletons. Points from the study as a whole: What dominated the ex vivo response were HLA-C-restricted CMV-specific TCR beta clonotypes.

The rearrangement links TRBV2 to TRBJ2-7; 10 nucleotides align to TRBD1. Sequenced: PBMCs. This TCR was sampled from a human donor in good health (CMV status not recorded). Some clones in this sample may be carry-over from other donors' samples. The CDR3: CASSVTSGRTGGVYEQYF. Here the CDR3 DNA reads TGTGCCAGCAGTGTCACGTCCGGGAGGACAGGGGGGGTCTACGAGCAGTACTTC.